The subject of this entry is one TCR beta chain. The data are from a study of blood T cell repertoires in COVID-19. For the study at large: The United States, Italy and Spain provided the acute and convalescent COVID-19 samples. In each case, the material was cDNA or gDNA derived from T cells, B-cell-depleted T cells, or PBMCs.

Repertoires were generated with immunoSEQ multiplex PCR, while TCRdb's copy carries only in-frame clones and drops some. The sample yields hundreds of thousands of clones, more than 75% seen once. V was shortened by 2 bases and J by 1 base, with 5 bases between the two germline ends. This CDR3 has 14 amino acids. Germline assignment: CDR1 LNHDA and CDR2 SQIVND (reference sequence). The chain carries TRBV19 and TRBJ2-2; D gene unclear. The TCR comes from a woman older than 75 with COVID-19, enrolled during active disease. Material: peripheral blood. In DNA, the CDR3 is TGTGCCAGTAGTATATCAGGGAACACCGGGGAGCTGTTTTTT. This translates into CASSISGNTGELFF.